This T cell receptor (beta chain) originates from a study of graft-versus-host responses after intestinal transplantation. Overall study results and limits: Subjects displaying graft-donor T cell macrochimerism possessed elevated graft-versus-host to host-versus-graft clonal ratios inside allografts. Association was observed between peak circulating GvH clone levels and early post-transplant HvG declines. Recipient marrow contained GvH clones, some of which appeared first in ileum or blood.

The protocol was immunoSEQ multiplex PCR, while the TCRdb copy is restricted to in-frame clones and leaves out a portion. The data hold more than 65,000 clones, with more than 85% observed a single time. In regard to this clone: The antigen is unknown.

The input for sequencing was unstimulated CD8+ T cells sorted from spleen or lymph node cells, taken before transplant. This TCR came from a human donor who was the organ donor for an intestinal transplant.

The CDR3 DNA reads as TGTGCCACCTCCCCCGGGACAGGGACCTACGAGCAGTACTTC. Encoded protein: CATSPGTGTYEQYF. V is TRBV19 and J is TRBJ2-7, with 9 nucleotides matching TRBD1. CDR3 size: 14 residues. The ends lost 10 bases at V and 2 bases at J; junction bases unmatched: 9. CDR1 and CDR2 (germline): LNHDA, SQIVND (reference sequence).